The rows below give T cell receptor beta chains drawn from one sample of a study of post-analysis software for immune sequencing data. TCRdb used MiXCR to reprocess the PCR reads, holding one entry per CDR3 protein. This sample has about 770,000 distinct CDR3 sequences, with about 45% found just once. The sample taken for sequencing was blood. Receptors originate from a girl between 10 and 17 years old with multiple sclerosis. CDR3s include the opening cysteine and the closing phenylalanine or tryptophan. D genes are given only for firm matches. Some rows have no size entry. The others give once, few or many, or a class for an expanded clone.

abundance: once; d_gene: TRBD2; v_gene: TRBV6-1; j_gene: TRBJ2-7; CDR3aa: CASSRLAGGHEQYF; CDR3nt: TGTGCCAGCAGTAGACTAGCGGGAGGGCACGAGCAGTACTTC
abundance: few; d_gene: TRBD2; v_gene: TRBV7-3; j_gene: TRBJ2-7; CDR3aa: CASSMGLAGQNEQYF; CDR3nt: TGTGCCAGCAGTATGGGACTAGCGGGACAGAACGAGCAGTACTTC
abundance: .; d_gene: .; v_gene: TRBV12-3/TRBV12-4; j_gene: TRBJ2-1; CDR3aa: CASSVASASEQFF; CDR3nt: TGTGCCAGCAGTGTCGCTAGTGCCAGTGAGCAGTTCTTC
abundance: .; d_gene: .; v_gene: TRBV29-1; j_gene: TRBJ1-1; CDR3aa: CSVGVSSWGGAFF; CDR3nt: TGCAGCGTTGGGGTCAGTTCTTGGGGGGGAGCTTTCTTT
abundance: .; d_gene: .; v_gene: TRBV4-1; j_gene: TRBJ2-5; CDR3aa: CASSHEDEGGETQYF; CDR3nt: TGCGCCAGCAGCCACGAGGACGAGGGAGGCGAGACCCAGTACTTC
abundance: once; d_gene: .; v_gene: TRBV30; j_gene: TRBJ2-3; CDR3aa: CAWSALGDTQYF; CDR3nt: TGTGCCTGGAGTGCCTTAGGGGATACGCAGTATTTT
abundance: few; d_gene: TRBD2; v_gene: TRBV7-9; j_gene: TRBJ2-7; CDR3aa: CASSAGLAGGLSYEQYF; CDR3nt: TGTGCCAGCAGCGCCGGACTAGCGGGGGGCCTCTCCTACGAGCAGTACTTC
abundance: few; d_gene: TRBD1; v_gene: TRBV27; j_gene: TRBJ2-7; CDR3aa: CASSPQDRITYEQYF; CDR3nt: TGTGCCAGCAGTCCGCAGGACAGGATTACCTACGAGCAGTACTTC
abundance: .; d_gene: .; v_gene: TRBV6-6; j_gene: TRBJ2-3; CDR3aa: CASSIHADTQYF; CDR3nt: TGTGCCAGCAGTATACACGCAGATACGCAGTATTTT
abundance: .; d_gene: .; v_gene: TRBV20-1; j_gene: TRBJ2-1; CDR3aa: CSARDAGDLYNEQFF; CDR3nt: TGCAGTGCTAGAGATGCCGGCGACTTGTACAATGAGCAGTTCTTC
abundance: many; d_gene: .; v_gene: TRBV5-6; j_gene: TRBJ2-5; CDR3aa: CASSLEPGSQETQYF; CDR3nt: TGTGCCAGCAGCTTGGAGCCGGGGAGCCAAGAGACCCAGTACTTC
abundance: few; d_gene: .; v_gene: TRBV20-1; j_gene: TRBJ1-1; CDR3aa: CSARANTEAFF; CDR3nt: TGCAGTGCTAGGGCGAACACTGAAGCTTTCTTT
abundance: .; d_gene: .; v_gene: TRBV12-3/TRBV12-4; j_gene: TRBJ2-6; CDR3aa: CASSPGPPSNVLTF; CDR3nt: TGCGCCAGCAGTCCCGGGCCCCCCAGTAACGTCCTGACTTTC
abundance: .; d_gene: .; v_gene: TRBV12-3/TRBV12-4; j_gene: TRBJ1-5; CDR3aa: CASRRGSGNQPQHF; CDR3nt: TGTGCCAGCAGACGGGGTAGCGGCAATCAGCCCCAGCATTTT
abundance: .; d_gene: .; v_gene: TRBV12-3/TRBV12-4; j_gene: TRBJ2-5; CDR3aa: CASSLRPRGETQYF; CDR3nt: TGTGCCAGCAGTTTAAGGCCACGGGGGGAGACCCAGTACTTC
abundance: .; d_gene: .; v_gene: TRBV5-1; j_gene: TRBJ1-2; CDR3aa: CASSLGAKGYTF; CDR3nt: TGCGCCAGCAGCTTGGGGGCTAAAGGCTACACCTTC
abundance: .; d_gene: .; v_gene: TRBV5-6; j_gene: TRBJ2-7; CDR3aa: CASSWGPTVHEQYF; CDR3nt: TGTGCCAGCAGCTGGGGGCCGACGGTCCACGAGCAGTACTTC
abundance: .; d_gene: .; v_gene: TRBV14; j_gene: TRBJ2-7; CDR3aa: CASSQSVVYTYEQYF; CDR3nt: TGTGCCAGCAGCCAAAGCGTCGTCTATACCTACGAGCAGTACTTC
abundance: many; d_gene: .; v_gene: TRBV11-2; j_gene: TRBJ2-5; CDR3aa: CASSLRWETQYF; CDR3nt: TGTGCCAGCAGCCTTAGGTGGGAGACCCAGTACTTC
abundance: .; d_gene: .; v_gene: TRBV5-1; j_gene: TRBJ1-6; CDR3aa: CASSETRGLQNSPLHF; CDR3nt: TGCGCCAGCAGCGAAACCCGGGGACTGCAAAATTCACCCCTCCACTTT
abundance: .; d_gene: TRBD1; v_gene: TRBV4-2; j_gene: TRBJ1-2; CDR3aa: CASSHRDSRENTF; CDR3nt: TGTGCCAGCAGCCACAGGGACAGTCGCGAAAACACCTTC
abundance: many; d_gene: .; v_gene: TRBV7-2; j_gene: TRBJ1-2; CDR3aa: CASSENSGGGRLNYGYTF; CDR3nt: TGTGCCAGCAGCGAGAACTCTGGGGGGGGTCGGCTAAACTATGGCTACACCTTC
abundance: .; d_gene: TRBD2; v_gene: TRBV6-5; j_gene: TRBJ2-1; CDR3aa: CASSYSVTSTNEQFF; CDR3nt: TGTGCCAGCAGTTACTCTGTGACTAGCACTAATGAGCAGTTCTTC
abundance: .; d_gene: TRBD1; v_gene: TRBV12-3/TRBV12-4; j_gene: TRBJ2-6; CDR3aa: CASSETGGSGANVLTF; CDR3nt: TGTGCCAGCAGCGAGACAGGGGGCTCTGGGGCCAACGTCCTGACTTTC
abundance: .; d_gene: TRBD2; v_gene: TRBV25-1; j_gene: TRBJ2-5; CDR3aa: CASSGDYSFQETQYF; CDR3nt: TGTGCCAGCAGTGGGGACTACTCCTTCCAAGAGACCCAGTACTTC
abundance: few; d_gene: TRBD1; v_gene: TRBV12-3/TRBV12-4; j_gene: TRBJ2-3; CDR3aa: CASSPQVGTGGDTQYF; CDR3nt: TGTGCCAGCAGCCCTCAGGTCGGGACAGGGGGGGATACGCAGTATTTT
abundance: .; d_gene: TRBD2; v_gene: TRBV29-1; j_gene: TRBJ2-7; CDR3aa: CSVKTSGGSSYEQYF; CDR3nt: TGCAGCGTAAAAACTAGCGGGGGAAGCTCCTACGAGCAGTACTTC
abundance: few; d_gene: TRBD2; v_gene: TRBV7-8; j_gene: TRBJ2-4; CDR3aa: CASSLTRGGRAKNIQYF; CDR3nt: TGTGCCAGCAGCTTAACCAGGGGCGGGAGGGCCAAAAACATTCAGTACTTC
abundance: few; d_gene: .; v_gene: TRBV27; j_gene: TRBJ2-4; CDR3aa: CASTSGVEEQYF; CDR3nt: TGTGCCAGCACCTCGGGAGTGGAAGAGCAGTACTTC
abundance: .; d_gene: TRBD2; v_gene: TRBV7-6; j_gene: TRBJ2-7; CDR3aa: CASSSRPLAGDDEQYF; CDR3nt: TGTGCCAGCAGCTCCCGCCCTCTAGCGGGAGACGACGAGCAGTACTTC
abundance: .; d_gene: .; v_gene: TRBV2; j_gene: TRBJ2-7; CDR3aa: CASGARLASYEQYF; CDR3nt: TGTGCCAGCGGGGCTCGACTCGCCTCCTACGAGCAGTACTTC
abundance: .; d_gene: .; v_gene: TRBV29-1; j_gene: TRBJ2-7; CDR3aa: CSVGGWGRSQSEQYF; CDR3nt: TGCAGCGTTGGGGGGTGGGGACGCTCTCAGTCAGAGCAGTACTTC
abundance: .; d_gene: .; v_gene: TRBV14; j_gene: TRBJ2-5; CDR3aa: CASSQGGKRETQYF; CDR3nt: TGTGCCAGCAGCCAAGGCGGGAAGAGGGAGACCCAGTACTTC
abundance: few; d_gene: .; v_gene: TRBV29-1; j_gene: TRBJ2-7; CDR3aa: CSVGGTAAGSYEQYF; CDR3nt: TGCAGCGTTGGAGGAACCGCGGCAGGATCCTACGAGCAGTACTTC
abundance: few; d_gene: TRBD1; v_gene: TRBV12-3/TRBV12-4; j_gene: TRBJ1-5; CDR3aa: CASSRNPPRGYQPQHF; CDR3nt: TGTGCCAGCAGTCGTAACCCGCCCAGGGGGTATCAGCCCCAGCATTTT
abundance: few; d_gene: .; v_gene: TRBV7-2; j_gene: TRBJ2-7; CDR3aa: CASSPSSDRTYEQYF; CDR3nt: TGTGCCAGCAGCCCGTCGTCGGACAGAACCTACGAGCAGTACTTC
abundance: few; d_gene: .; v_gene: TRBV7-3; j_gene: TRBJ1-1; CDR3aa: CASAAGNTEAFF; CDR3nt: TGTGCCAGCGCCGCAGGAAACACTGAAGCTTTCTTT
abundance: .; d_gene: .; v_gene: TRBV5-1; j_gene: TRBJ1-6; CDR3aa: CASSLGTDGSPLHF; CDR3nt: TGCGCCAGCAGCTTGGGGACAGACGGCTCACCCCTCCACTTT
abundance: few; d_gene: TRBD2; v_gene: TRBV7-2; j_gene: TRBJ2-3; CDR3aa: CASSLASSGRGTDTQYF; CDR3nt: TGTGCCAGCAGCTTAGCCTCCAGCGGGAGAGGAACAGATACGCAGTATTTT
abundance: .; d_gene: .; v_gene: TRBV29-1; j_gene: TRBJ1-2; CDR3aa: CSVDVTSYGYTF; CDR3nt: TGCAGCGTTGACGTTACCAGTTATGGCTACACCTTC
abundance: .; d_gene: TRBD1; v_gene: TRBV29-1; j_gene: TRBJ2-5; CDR3aa: CSVEPSSGTGDYETQYF; CDR3nt: TGCAGCGTTGAACCCTCATCCGGGACAGGGGACTATGAGACCCAGTACTTC
abundance: .; d_gene: .; v_gene: TRBV6-5; j_gene: TRBJ1-1; CDR3aa: CASSWTSNTEAFF; CDR3nt: TGTGCCAGCAGTTGGACATCGAACACTGAAGCTTTCTTT
abundance: .; d_gene: TRBD1; v_gene: TRBV29-1; j_gene: TRBJ1-4; CDR3aa: CSVGDRGSREKLFF; CDR3nt: TGCAGCGTTGGGGACAGGGGGAGCAGAGAAAAACTGTTTTTT
abundance: .; d_gene: TRBD2; v_gene: TRBV3-1; j_gene: TRBJ2-5; CDR3aa: CASSTVTSETEEETQYF; CDR3nt: TGTGCCAGCAGCACCGTGACTAGCGAGACGGAAGAAGAGACCCAGTACTTC
abundance: .; d_gene: .; v_gene: TRBV3-1; j_gene: TRBJ1-2; CDR3aa: CASSQEGTGYLPNYGYTF; CDR3nt: TGTGCCAGCAGCCAAGAAGGAACAGGATATTTGCCTAACTATGGCTACACCTTC
abundance: .; d_gene: .; v_gene: TRBV4-2; j_gene: TRBJ2-1; CDR3aa: CASSQEGSGGFYEQFF; CDR3nt: TGTGCCAGCAGCCAAGAAGGCAGTGGAGGGTTCTATGAGCAGTTCTTC
abundance: .; d_gene: .; v_gene: TRBV15; j_gene: TRBJ2-5; CDR3aa: CATSTRKEETQYF; CDR3nt: TGTGCCACCAGCACCCGCAAGGAAGAGACCCAGTACTTC
abundance: .; d_gene: .; v_gene: TRBV29-1; j_gene: TRBJ1-2; CDR3aa: CSVEQLANYGYTF; CDR3nt: TGCAGCGTTGAACAGTTGGCGAACTATGGCTACACCTTC
abundance: .; d_gene: .; v_gene: TRBV20-1; j_gene: TRBJ1-1; CDR3aa: CSARDYFTEAFF; CDR3nt: TGCAGTGCTAGAGATTATTTTACTGAAGCTTTCTTT
abundance: .; d_gene: TRBD2; v_gene: TRBV11-2; j_gene: TRBJ2-1; CDR3aa: CASRLSGGSNEQFF; CDR3nt: TGTGCCAGCAGACTCTCGGGAGGGAGTAATGAGCAGTTCTTC
abundance: few; d_gene: TRBD2; v_gene: TRBV18; j_gene: TRBJ2-3; CDR3aa: CASSHLADSTTQYF; CDR3nt: TGTGCCAGCTCGCATCTAGCGGATTCCACTACGCAGTATTTT